These T cell receptor beta chains were read from a single sample in a study of blood T cell repertoires in COVID-19. Only in-frame clones appear in the TCRdb table, and some are missing; sequencing was by immunoSEQ multiplex PCR. The sample lists roughly 400,000 clones, roughly 87% occurring once. Sequenced input: PBMCs or T cells enriched from blood (not recorded which). The receptors here all came from a woman aged 40 to 50 with acute COVID-19. Each CDR3 is given with its conserved first and last residue. D genes are given only for firm matches. Some rows mark clone size as missing; the rest say once, few, many or name a class of expanded clone.

CDR3nt: TGTGCCAGCAGCTTACGAGCTGGCACTGAAGCTTTCTTT
CDR3aa: CASSLRAGTEAFF
len: 13
d_gene: NA
v_gene: TRBV7-2
j_gene: TRBJ1-1
abundance: NA

CDR3nt: TGTGCCAGCAGCTCAGGGCGGATGAGCAATCAGCCCCAGCATTTT
CDR3aa: CASSSGRMSNQPQHF
len: 15
d_gene: NA
v_gene: TRBV11-2
j_gene: TRBJ1-5
abundance: NA

CDR3nt: TGCGCCAGCAGCTCGGTTTCAGGTACCCACGAGCAGTACTTC
CDR3aa: CASSSVSGTHEQYF
len: 14
d_gene: NA
v_gene: TRBV4-1
j_gene: TRBJ2-7
abundance: NA

CDR3nt: TGTGCCAGCAGCTGGGGTCTAGCCCAAGAGACCCAGTACTTC
CDR3aa: CASSWGLAQETQYF
len: 14
d_gene: NA
v_gene: TRBV7-2
j_gene: TRBJ2-5
abundance: NA

CDR3nt: TGCAGTGCTAGTAAGATTCGGGACAGAAGAGGCGAGCAGTACTTC
CDR3aa: CSASKIRDRRGEQYF
len: 15
d_gene: TRBD1
v_gene: TRBV20-1
j_gene: TRBJ2-7
abundance: few

CDR3nt: TGTGCCAGTAGTATGAGACAGGCTCCAAGCAATCAGCCCCAGCATTTT
CDR3aa: CASSMRQAPSNQPQHF
len: 16
d_gene: NA
v_gene: TRBV19
j_gene: TRBJ1-5
abundance: NA

CDR3nt: TGTGCCTGGAGTGTACCCCAGGGGAGAAATGGCTACACCTTC
CDR3aa: CAWSVPQGRNGYTF
len: 14
d_gene: NA
v_gene: TRBV30
j_gene: TRBJ1-2
abundance: once

CDR3nt: TGTGCTAGTGGTTTGGTACTCATCCCCAACTCAGGGGGCCGGAAGGACTATGGCTACACCTTC
CDR3aa: CASGLVLIPNSGGRKDYGYTF
len: 21
d_gene: TRBD1
v_gene: TRBV12-5
j_gene: TRBJ1-2
abundance: NA

CDR3nt: TGTGCCAGCAGTACCGCAAGGGGCACTGAAGCTTTCTTT
CDR3aa: CASSTARGTEAFF
len: 13
d_gene: NA
v_gene: TRBV12-3/TRBV12-4
j_gene: TRBJ1-1
abundance: NA

CDR3nt: TGTGCCAGCAGTGAAGCGCTGGGGCAGGGTAGCCAGCCCCAGCATTTT
CDR3aa: CASSEALGQGSQPQHF
len: 16
d_gene: NA
v_gene: TRBV6-1
j_gene: TRBJ1-5
abundance: NA

CDR3nt: TGCGCCAGCAGCCAGGGGGCCAGTAGGACAGGGGACTACACCTTC
CDR3aa: CASSQGASRTGDYTF
len: 15
d_gene: TRBD1
v_gene: TRBV4-1
j_gene: TRBJ1-2
abundance: NA

CDR3nt: TGTGCCACCAGTGATTCGGCAGGGGCCTACAATGAGCAGTTCTTC
CDR3aa: CATSDSAGAYNEQFF
len: 15
d_gene: NA
v_gene: TRBV24-1
j_gene: TRBJ2-1
abundance: NA

CDR3nt: TGTGCCAGCAGTGAGGGGGCCGGAACCGGGGAGCTGTTTTTT
CDR3aa: CASSEGAGTGELFF
len: 14
d_gene: NA
v_gene: TRBV2
j_gene: TRBJ2-2
abundance: once

CDR3nt: TGTGCCAGCTCACCAGGTGGGCGAAGCTCTGGAAACACCATATATTTT
CDR3aa: CASSPGGRSSGNTIYF
len: 16
d_gene: NA
v_gene: TRBV18
j_gene: TRBJ1-3
abundance: NA

CDR3nt: TGTGCCAGCAGCTTTGACAGGGACTATGGCTACACCTTC
CDR3aa: CASSFDRDYGYTF
len: 13
d_gene: TRBD1
v_gene: TRBV5-4
j_gene: TRBJ1-2
abundance: NA

CDR3nt: TGTGCCAGCAGTGGGAGGGTCCCGGGGCCCCAGCATTTT
CDR3aa: CASSGRVPGPQHF
len: 13
d_gene: NA
v_gene: TRBV25-1
j_gene: TRBJ1-5
abundance: NA

CDR3nt: TGTGCCAGACCCCCCCGGGAGGGCTACACCTTC
CDR3aa: CARPPREGYTF
len: 11
d_gene: NA
v_gene: TRBV5-3
j_gene: TRBJ1-2
abundance: NA

CDR3nt: TGTGCCAGCAGCCCCCGGGACACAAACTCCTACAATGAGCAGTTCTTC
CDR3aa: CASSPRDTNSYNEQFF
len: 16
d_gene: NA
v_gene: TRBV11-3
j_gene: TRBJ2-1
abundance: few